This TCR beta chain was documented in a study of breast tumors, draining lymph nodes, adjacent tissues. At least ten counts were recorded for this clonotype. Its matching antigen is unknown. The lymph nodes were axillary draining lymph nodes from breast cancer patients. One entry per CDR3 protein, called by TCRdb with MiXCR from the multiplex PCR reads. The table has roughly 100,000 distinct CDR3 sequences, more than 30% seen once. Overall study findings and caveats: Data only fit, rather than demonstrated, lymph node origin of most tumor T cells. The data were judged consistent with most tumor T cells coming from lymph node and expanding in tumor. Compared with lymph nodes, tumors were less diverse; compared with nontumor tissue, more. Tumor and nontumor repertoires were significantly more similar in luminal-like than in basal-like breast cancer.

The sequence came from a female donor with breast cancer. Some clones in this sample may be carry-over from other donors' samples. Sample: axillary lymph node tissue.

CDR3 residues: CSAMGDRGLSEQYF. The CDR3 bases are TGCAGTGCTATGGGTGACAGGGGACTTTCCGAGCAGTACTTC. The chain links TRBV20-1 to TRBJ2-7; 8 positions agree with TRBD1. CDR3 length equals 14 residues. CDR1 DFQATT and CDR2 SNEGSKA come from the germline V gene (reference sequence). After removal of 4 bases from V and 6 bases from J, the junction contained 11 bases not matched to a gene.